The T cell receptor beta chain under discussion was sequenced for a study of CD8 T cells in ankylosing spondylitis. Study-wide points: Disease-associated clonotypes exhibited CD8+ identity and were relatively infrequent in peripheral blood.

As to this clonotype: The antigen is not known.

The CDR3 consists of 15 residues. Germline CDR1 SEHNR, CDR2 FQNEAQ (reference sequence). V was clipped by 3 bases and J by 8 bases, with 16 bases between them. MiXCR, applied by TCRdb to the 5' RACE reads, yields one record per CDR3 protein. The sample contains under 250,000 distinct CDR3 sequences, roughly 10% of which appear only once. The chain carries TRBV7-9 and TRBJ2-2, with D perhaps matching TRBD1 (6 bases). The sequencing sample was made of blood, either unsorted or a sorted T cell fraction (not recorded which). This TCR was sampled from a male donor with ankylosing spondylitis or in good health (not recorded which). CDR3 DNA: TGTGCCAGCAGCTTCGACTCGGTGGGGGCGGGGGAGCTGTTTTTT. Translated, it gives CASSFDSVGAGELFF.